The 26 T cell receptor beta chains presented below share a single source sample, sequenced in a study of blood T cell repertoires in COVID-19. TCRdb's table, derived via immunoSEQ multiplex PCR, lists solely in-frame clones and lacks some. The profile shows 70,000 to 85,000 clones, 86% of them singletons. The sample taken for sequencing was peripheral blood. The origin of the receptors is an older woman with acute or convalescent COVID-19.

The CDR3, as DNA: TGTGCCACCAGTCCTAGGACAGGGTCCAAAAACATTCAGTACTTC. Translation gives CATSPRTGSKNIQYF. The chain joins TRBV24-1 to TRBJ2-4; 8 positions match TRBD1. The V gene's germline CDR1 is KGHDR and CDR2 SFDVKD. This CDR3 is 15 amino acids long. Losses at the gene ends were 6 bases for V and 2 bases for J; bases not matched to a gene: 5.

This chain uses TRBV6-5 with TRBJ1-5; a possible D gene is TRBD1 (5 bases). With 6 bases removed from V and 9 bases from J, the gap between germline ends came to 15 bases. CDR1 and CDR2 (germline): MNHEY, SVGAGI. CDR3 length: 13 amino acids. CDR3: CASRGRGMGPQHF. CDR3 nucleotides: TGTGCCAGCAGGGGTCGGGGGATGGGGCCCCAGCATTTT.

This chain links TRBV11-2 with TRBJ1-2, with 10 bases matching TRBD1. The CDR3 length is 17 residues. Trimming removed 5 bases from V and 10 bases from J; junction bases left unmatched: 19. Germline lookup yields CDR1 SGHAT and CDR2 FQNNGV. The CDR3 nucleotides are TGTGCCAGCAGCCTCTCCCCCCCTAGGACAGGGGGGTCTGACTACACCTTC. This translates into CASSLSPPRTGGSDYTF.

This clone was observed a handful of times. V is TRBV29-1 and J is TRBJ1-1, with 8 nucleotides matching TRBD1. V shed 6 bases and J 6 bases; nucleotides not matched to a gene: 9. This CDR3 spans 13 amino acids. Germline V gives CDR1 SQVTM, CDR2 ANQGSEA. CDR3 residues: CSVSGQGGAEAFF. The CDR3 DNA is TGCAGCGTCTCTGGACAGGGCGGGGCTGAAGCTTTCTTT.

This chain joins TRBV19 and TRBJ1-5, with 8 bases identical to TRBD1. CDR1 is LNHDA and CDR2 is SQIVND in the germline V gene (reference sequence). Unmatched junction bases numbered 7, after V lost 3 bases and J lost 6 bases. The CDR3 runs to 15 residues. The CDR3 nucleotides read TGTGCCAGTAGTATGCAGGGGGCGTTTAGTCAGCCCCAGCATTTT. Its protein is CASSMQGAFSQPQHF. The complete variable domain, with remaining parts taken from reference TRBV19 and TRBJ1-5, reads DGGITQSPKYLFRKEGQNVTLSCEQNLNHDAMYWYRQDPGQGLRLIYYSQIVNDFQKGDIAEGYSVSREKKESFPLTVTSAQKNPTAFYLCASSMQGAFSQPQHFGDGTRLSIL.

V gene TRBV13 combines with J gene TRBJ2-3, with 9 bases that match TRBD2. This CDR3 contains 16 residues. CDR1 and CDR2 from the germline V gene are PRHDT and FYEKMQ (reference sequence). J was trimmed by 4 bases and V by 1 base; bases with no gene match: 6. CDR3 in DNA: TGTGCCAGCAGCTTAGTAGCGGGAGATGAGGCAGATACGCAGTATTTT. Translated: CASSLVAGDEADTQYF. The variable domain in full, completed from reference TRBV13 and TRBJ2-3, reads AAGVIQSPRHLIKEKRETATLKCYPIPRHDTVYWYQQGPGQDPQFLISFYEKMQSDKGSIPDRFSAQQFSDYHSELNMSSLELGDSALYFCASSLVAGDEADTQYFGPGTRLTVL.

The chain recombines TRBV27 with TRBJ2-1; maybe TRBD1 (5 bases). V dropped 3 bases and J dropped 0 bases, with 9 bases sitting between them. The V gene's germline CDR1 is MNHEY and CDR2 SMNVEV (reference sequence). The CDR3 sequence is 15 residues long. CDR3 nucleotide sequence: TGTGCCAGCAGTTTTTACAGGAGCTCCTACAATGAGCAGTTCTTC. It specifies CASSFYRSSYNEQFF.

V usage is TRBV29-1 and J usage is TRBJ1-1; D is undetermined. The CDR3 covers 12 residues. The V end was cut by 8 bases, the J end by 0 bases, with 10 bases between. In germline, CDR1 is SQVTM, CDR2 ANQGSEA. CDR3 region: CSYRDLNTEAFF. The CDR3 DNA is TGCAGCTACAGAGATTTGAACACTGAAGCTTTCTTT.

The rearrangement links TRBV7-2 to TRBJ1-2; 8 positions agree with TRBD1. CDR1 and CDR2 from the germline V gene are SGHTA and FQGNSA. CDR3 length equals 15 residues. J lost 5 bases, V lost 5 bases, and 10 bases had no gene match. The CDR3 here is CASSQGQGAIYGYTF. The CDR3 DNA follows: TGTGCCAGCAGCCAAGGACAGGGTGCTATATATGGCTACACCTTC.

The V and J genes are TRBV12-3 or TRBV12-4 and TRBJ2-7; D remains unclear. The CDR3 is made up of 12 amino acids. V lost 6 bases to trimming and J lost 6 bases, with 12 bases between them. The CDR3 sequence is CASSPGGGEQYF. In DNA, the CDR3 is TGTGCCAGCAGCCCTGGCGGTGGCGAGCAGTACTTC.

The V call is TRBV11-2, the J call TRBJ1-1, with a possible D match to TRBD1 (5 bases). The CDR3 sequence is 14 residues long. V was pared by 5 bases and J by 3 bases, with 13 bases between. Germline CDR1 is SGHAT and CDR2 is FQNNGV. CDR3 coding DNA: TGTGCCAGCAGCCCAGTTTGGGGCGACACTGAAGCTTTCTTT. Protein: CASSPVWGDTEAFF.

The chain couples TRBV19 to TRBJ1-1, with 10 bases lining up with TRBD1. Germline assignment: CDR1 LNHDA and CDR2 SQIVND (reference sequence). This CDR3 contains 14 residues. V lost 7 bases and J lost 8; bases outside the gene matches: 10. The CDR3 loop is CASTPGQGIAEAFF. The CDR3 DNA reads TGTGCCAGTACCCCGGGACAGGGGATTGCCGAAGCTTTCTTT.

On this clone itself: The sample carries other DNA sequences with the same CDR3. The chain employs TRBV4-1 and TRBJ2-7; TRBD1 is a possible D gene (5 bases). Trimming took 0 bases from V and 6 from J, leaving 12 bases between them. CDR1 and CDR2 from the germline V gene are MGHRA and YSYEKL. The length of the CDR3 is 14 residues. The CDR3, as DNA: TGCGCCAGCAGCCAAGATCCTGGGGCGTCCGAGCAGTACTTC. It specifies CASSQDPGASEQYF.

This chain links TRBV4-1 with TRBJ1-5; D not resolved. The germline CDR1 and CDR2 sequences are MGHRA and YSYEKL. CDR3 length equals 15 residues. The V and J ends lost 2 bases and 2 bases respectively, with 10 bases between them. The chain's CDR3 is CASSQWAIGNQPQHF. The CDR3 region has the DNA TGCGCCAGCAGCCAATGGGCTATCGGCAATCAGCCCCAGCATTTT.

The chain carries TRBV13 and TRBJ2-3; 7 bases fit TRBD1. From germline, CDR1 is PRHDT and CDR2 FYEKMQ (reference sequence). V shed 3 bases and J 1 base; nucleotides not matched to a gene: 1. The length of the CDR3 is 14 residues. The CDR3 nucleotides read TGTGCCAGCAGCTTGGGACAGCGCACAGATACGCAGTATTTT. As protein: CASSLGQRTDTQYF. Drawing the rest from reference TRBV13 and TRBJ2-3, the complete variable domain is AAGVIQSPRHLIKEKRETATLKCYPIPRHDTVYWYQQGPGQDPQFLISFYEKMQSDKGSIPDRFSAQQFSDYHSELNMSSLELGDSALYFCASSLGQRTDTQYFGPGTRLTVL.

This clone occurred once. At one boundary the junction diverges from the germline segment, which might be a read error. V and J are TRBV11-2 and TRBJ1-1, with D unclear. Germline V gives CDR1 SGHAT, CDR2 FQNNGV. The CDR3 covers 16 residues. DNA of the CDR3: TGTGCCAGCAGCCCCACCTTGGGCGCCGGGAACCCTGAAGCTTTCTTT. This translates into CASSPTLGAGNPEAFF.

CDR3 sequence: CASSVTHSGETQYF. The CDR3 DNA follows: TGTGCCAGCAGCGTAACCCACAGCGGTGAGACCCAGTACTTC. The rearrangement uses TRBV9 and TRBJ2-5, with D tentatively TRBD2 (5 bases). This CDR3 has 14 amino acids. Trimming took off 1 base at V and 5 bases at J, with 12 bases between the two ends. The germline CDR1 and CDR2 sequences are SGDLS and YYNGEE.

CDR3 region: CASSPDPQGNQPQHF. The DNA of the CDR3 is TGTGCCAGCAGCCCCGACCCCCAGGGGAATCAGCCCCAGCATTTT. The J gene is TRBJ1-5, the V gene TRBV7-8; maybe TRBD1 (6 bases). CDR1 and CDR2 (germline): SGHVS, FQNEAQ. This CDR3 region has 15 residues. The V end was cut by 5 bases, the J end by 4 bases, with 15 bases between. Filled out from reference TRBV7-8 and TRBJ1-5, the complete variable domain reads GAGVSQSPRYKVAKRGQDVALRCDPISGHVSLFWYQQALGQGPEFLTYFQNEAQLDKSGLPSDRFFAERPEGSVSTLKIQRTQQEDSAVYLCASSPDPQGNQPQHFGDGTRLSIL.

This rearrangement joins TRBV6-5 to TRBJ2-1, with a weak D call TRBD2 (5 bases). CDR1 is MNHEY, CDR2 SVGAGI, per germline. CDR3 length: 11 residues. V was shortened by 10 bases and J by 7 bases, with 11 bases between the two germline ends. The CDR3 nucleotides read TGTGCCACACAGCGAGGGAATGAGCAGTTCTTC. It yields the protein CATQRGNEQFF.

The chain employs TRBV6-6 and TRBJ2-3, with 7 bases lining up with TRBD1. V dropped 2 bases and J dropped 0; count of bases not matched to a gene: 2. The CDR3 has 15 amino acids. Per the germline V gene, CDR1 is MNHNY and CDR2 is SVGAGI (reference sequence). The CDR3 region is CASSYTQGSTDTQYF. For the CDR3, the DNA is TGTGCCAGCAGTTACACACAGGGGAGCACAGATACGCAGTATTTT.

This chain connects TRBV11-3 to TRBJ2-3; unclear D gene. This CDR3 has 13 amino acids. CDR1 SGHNT and CDR2 YENEEA come from the germline V gene. V lost 1 base and J 2 bases, leaving 4 bases between the germline ends. The CDR3 here is CASSLGATDTQYF. CDR3 in DNA: TGTGCCAGCAGCTTAGGGGCCACAGATACGCAGTATTTT.

The rearrangement links TRBV7-3 to TRBJ2-3, with D tentatively TRBD2 (7 bases). CDR1 SGHTA and CDR2 FQGTGA come from the germline V gene. The CDR3 length is 15 residues. The V and J ends lost 4 bases and 2 bases respectively, with 13 bases between them. The CDR3 is CASSSSAGATDTQYF. CDR3 DNA sequence: TGTGCCAGCAGCTCTTCTGCGGGGGCCACAGATACGCAGTATTTT. Full variable domain (outside the CDR3, taken from reference TRBV7-3 and TRBJ2-3): GAGVSQTPSNKVTEKGKYVELRCDPISGHTALYWYRQSLGQGPEFLIYFQGTGAADDSGLPNDRFFAVRPEGSVSTLKIQRTERGDSAVYLCASSSSAGATDTQYFGPGTRLTVL.

The chain employs TRBV30 and TRBJ2-5; the D gene could be TRBD1 or TRBD2 (5 bases each). V lost 5 bases, J lost 1 base, and 14 bases lay in between. The length of the CDR3 is 14 residues. Germline values: CDR1 GTSNPN, CDR2 SVGIG (reference sequence). The CDR3 sequence is CAWGLQGPQETQYF. The CDR3 DNA reads TGTGCCTGGGGACTTCAGGGCCCCCAAGAGACCCAGTACTTC.

This sequence joins TRBV11-2 and TRBJ2-4, with 7 bases fitting TRBD2. The CDR3 contains 16 residues. V lost 1 base and J lost 4; bases outside the gene matches: 7. Germline CDR1 SGHAT, CDR2 FQNNGV. The chain's CDR3 is CASSLGWGGQKNIQYF. In DNA form, the CDR3 reads TGTGCCAGCAGCTTAGGTTGGGGAGGGCAGAAAAACATTCAGTACTTC.

The gene calls are TRBV27 and TRBJ2-5; 9 bases line up with TRBD2. Losses at the gene ends were 3 bases for V and 4 bases for J; bases not matched to a gene: 9. The CDR3 contains 16 residues. Germline CDR1 MNHEY, CDR2 SMNVEV (reference sequence). The CDR3, as DNA: TGTGCCAGCAGTTTTTGGGGCGGGGGGGCCGGAGAGACCCAGTACTTC. Residues: CASSFWGGGAGETQYF.

This clone appeared a single time. This sequence joins TRBV11-2 and TRBJ2-2, with TRBD2 matching 10 bases. The CDR3 extends over 16 amino acids. Germline assignment: CDR1 SGHAT and CDR2 FQNNGV. The V gene end was trimmed by 5 bases and the J gene end by 1 base; junction bases not matched to a gene: 4. CDR3 DNA: TGTGCCAGCAGCACCTCTAGCGGGGGGAACACCGGGGAGCTGTTTTTT. This codes for CASSTSSGGNTGELFF.